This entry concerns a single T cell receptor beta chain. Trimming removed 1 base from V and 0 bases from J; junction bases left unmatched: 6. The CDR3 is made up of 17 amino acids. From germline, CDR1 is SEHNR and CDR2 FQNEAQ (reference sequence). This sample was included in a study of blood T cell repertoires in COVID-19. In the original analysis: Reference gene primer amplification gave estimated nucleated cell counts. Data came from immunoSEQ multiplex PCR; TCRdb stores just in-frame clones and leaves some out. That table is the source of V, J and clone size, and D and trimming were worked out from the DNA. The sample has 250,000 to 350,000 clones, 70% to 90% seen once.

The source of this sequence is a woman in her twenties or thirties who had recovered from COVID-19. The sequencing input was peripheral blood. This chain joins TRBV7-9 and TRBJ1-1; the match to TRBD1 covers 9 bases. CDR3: CASSLVTGGPMNTEAFF. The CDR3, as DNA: TGTGCCAGCAGCTTAGTTACAGGGGGCCCTATGAACACTGAAGCTTTCTTT.